This T cell receptor beta chain was recorded in a study of a mutant IDH1 vaccine in newly diagnosed glioma. Background on the study: Patients previously underwent radiotherapy, temozolomide, or both, and most underwent both.

Broader study findings: No link was apparently found between pseudoprogression and changes in top peripheral T cell clonotypes. Overall, 85% to 95% of patients had vaccine-induced immune responses.

There are 12 residues in the CDR3. V dropped 0 bases and J dropped 10 bases, with 10 bases sitting between them. Germline V gene data show CDR1 as SGHNT and CDR2 as YYREEE (reference sequence). Clones were read by immunoSEQ multiplex PCR, and TCRdb kept only the in-frame ones, dropping some. The sample has about 70,000 clones, 65% to 85% seen once. As for time point: baseline, week 1 (first vaccination visit). Treatment defined: pre-vaccination baseline after standard-of-care therapy. In every donor, the tumor was a new WHO grade 3 or 4 IDH1-mutant, ATRX-lost astrocytoma. In regard to this clone: The antigen remains undetermined.

V usage is TRBV5-4 and J usage is TRBJ1-2; D gene unclear. The TCR was taken from a woman younger than 35 with glioma. Some clones in this sample may be carry-over from other donors' samples. Sequenced here: peripheral blood mononuclear cells (PBMCs), sampled from a glioma patient treated with radiotherapy, temozolomide or both. This CDR3 reads CASSLDSLDYTF. DNA of the CDR3: TGTGCCAGCAGCTTGGACAGCCTCGACTACACCTTC.